This entry lists 13 T cell receptor beta chains sequenced from one sample in a study of T cell repertoires in cytomegalovirus infection. Using its own MiXCR run on the reads, TCRdb lists one record per CDR3 protein. The sample yields 750,000 to 900,000 distinct CDR3 sequences, 29% seen once. Antigen specificity for these receptors is unknown. Source: cultured CD8+ T cells from PBMCs, taken from culture after CMV antigen stimulation. The receptors were sampled from a human donor in good health (CMV status not recorded). Some clones in this sample may be carry-over from other donors' samples.

The rearrangement joins TRBV7-6 to TRBJ2-7; D may be TRBD1 (5 bases). The CDR3 has 14 residues. Germline V lookup: CDR1 SGHVS, CDR2 FNYEAQ. V lost 8 bases and J lost 4, with 18 bases in between. The DNA for the CDR3 is TGTGCCAGCGGGAACATCGACAGTGGGTACGAGCAGTACTTC. Translation gives CASGNIDSGYEQYF.

This rearrangement joins TRBV4-1 to TRBJ1-1; perhaps TRBD1 as D (5 bases). V was pared by 4 bases and J by 5 bases, with 20 bases between. This CDR3 has 16 amino acids. The germline V gene has CDR1 MGHRA and CDR2 YSYEKL. Written as DNA, the CDR3 is TGCGCCAGCAGCCTACCGACAGCCACGGGGGAAACTGAAGCTTTCTTT. As protein: CASSLPTATGETEAFF.

This clonotype was seen a few times. This rearrangement joins TRBV28 to TRBJ1-1, with 9 bases that match TRBD1. This CDR3 spans 14 amino acids. The germline gives CDR1 MDHEN, CDR2 SYDVKM. J gave up 1 base and V 8 bases, and 5 bases lay outside the gene matches. Written as DNA, the CDR3 is TGTGCCAGCTGGGGGACAGGGTCGAACACTGAAGCTTTCTTT. The encoded protein is CASWGTGSNTEAFF.

The rearrangement uses TRBV4-1 and TRBJ2-7, with D tentatively TRBD1 or TRBD2 (5 bases each). Trimming took 4 bases from V and 2 from J, leaving 18 bases between them. In germline, CDR1 is MGHRA, CDR2 YSYEKL. The length of the CDR3 is 16 residues. The CDR3 DNA reads TGCGCCAGCAGCCCTCATGAGGGGTACGGCCCCTACGAGCAGTACTTC. Translation: CASSPHEGYGPYEQYF.

The count of this clonotype is one. The genes are TRBV9 and TRBJ2-3; perhaps TRBD2 as D (7 bases). CDR1 and CDR2 (germline): SGDLS, YYNGEE. This CDR3 has 16 amino acids. Trimming cost V 3 bases and J 3 bases, with 17 bases left between them. CDR3 in DNA: TGTGCCAGCAGCGCGGGAGGAGGGGGGGCGACAGATACGCAGTATTTT. Its protein is CASSAGGGGATDTQYF.

The chain joins TRBV24-1 to TRBJ2-7, with unresolved D. The CDR3 contains 15 residues. V was shortened by 0 bases and J by 1 base, with 9 bases between the two germline ends. From germline, CDR1 is KGHDR and CDR2 SFDVKD. CDR3 residues: CATSDLKGGSYEQYV. The CDR3 DNA sequence: TGTGCCACCAGTGATTTGAAAGGCGGATCCTACGAGCAGTACGTC.

This rearrangement joins TRBV5-1 to TRBJ1-2; D is perhaps TRBD1 (5 bases). In germline, CDR1 is SGHRS, CDR2 YFSETQ. Trimming took off 0 bases at V and 3 bases at J, with 15 bases between the two ends. This CDR3 is 16 amino acids long. The CDR3 coding sequence is TGCGCCAGCAGCTTGGACCCCCCGGGACCGGACTATGGCTACACCTTC. This translates into CASSLDPPGPDYGYTF. Full variable domain (rest looked up from reference TRBV5-1 and TRBJ1-2): KAGVTQTPRYLIKTRGQQVTLSCSPISGHRSVSWYQQTPGQGLQFLFEYFSETQRNKGNFPGRFSGRQFSNSRSEMNVSTLELGDSALYLCASSLDPPGPDYGYTFGSGTRLTVV.

Note on this clonotype: Compared with germline, one end of the junction differs, possibly owing to a read error. CDR3 coding DNA: TGCAGTGCTAGAGTCGAAGGGGGTTCGGTCTTC. Amino acids: CSARVEGGSVF. This chain uses TRBV20-1 with TRBJ2-1, with D maybe TRBD1 (6 bases). The length of the CDR3 is 11 residues. Germline V gene sequence: CDR1 DFQATT, CDR2 SNEGSKA (reference sequence).

This clonotype was counted between two and nine times. The chain recombines TRBV7-6 with TRBJ2-7; D is ambiguous. Trimming took 5 bases from V and 7 from J, leaving 15 bases between them. CDR3 length equals 13 residues. Germline CDR1 reads SGHVS; CDR2 reads FNYEAQ. The CDR3 protein is CASSPGAAGEQYF. In DNA form, the CDR3 reads TGTGCCAGCAGCCCCGGAGCAGCTGGGGAGCAGTACTTC.

The chain links TRBV4-1 to TRBJ2-1; D remains ambiguous. V gave up 1 base and J gave up 4 bases, with 11 bases separating them. CDR1 is MGHRA, CDR2 YSYEKL, per germline. The length of the CDR3 is 15 residues. CDR3 loop: CASSQVRDPYNEQFF. The DNA of the CDR3 is TGCGCCAGCAGCCAAGTAAGAGATCCTTACAATGAGCAGTTCTTC.

V and J are TRBV7-2 and TRBJ2-3; TRBD2 might be the D (5 bases). V was cut by 4 bases and J by 4 bases, with 12 bases left in between. CDR1 and CDR2 (germline): SGHTA, FQGNSA. The CDR3 is 14 amino acids. The CDR3 is CASSSKDSADTQYF. CDR3 nucleotides: TGTGCCAGCAGCTCGAAGGACTCGGCAGATACGCAGTATTTT.

Of note for this clonotype: A much bigger clone sits one base away, suggesting this may be a read error. The chain links TRBV7-2 to TRBJ1-5, with D possibly TRBD1 on 5 matching bases. V was shortened by 2 bases and J by 3 bases, with 17 bases between the two germline ends. The CDR3 spans 17 residues. Germline CDR1 and CDR2: SGHTA and FQGNSA. CDR3: CASSLSLGLDNNQPQHF. DNA for the CDR3: TGTGCCAGCAGCTTATCCCTGGGACTTGATAACAATCAGCCCCAGCATTTT.

Many counts were recorded for this clonotype. CDR3 sequence reads: CASSFPTGTGVYTF. CDR3 DNA: TGTGCCAGCAGCTTCCCCACCGGGACAGGGGTCTACACCTTC. V usage is TRBV7-6 and J usage is TRBJ1-2; 10 bases map to TRBD1. This CDR3 has 14 residues. Germline V gene lookup returns CDR1 SGHVS and CDR2 FNYEAQ. Trimming cost V 3 bases and J 10 bases; bases outside gene matches: 8.